This T cell receptor beta chain was obtained from a study of blood T cell repertoires in COVID-19. V was trimmed by 4 bases and J by 4 bases, leaving 11 bases between them. The CDR3 runs to 13 residues. CDR1 is SGHNT and CDR2 is YYREEE in the germline V gene (reference sequence). In the authors' methods: The authors estimated nucleated cell counts from reference gene primer amplification. Assay used: immunoSEQ multiplex PCR; TCRdb lists only in-frame clones, some missing. That table supplies the V and J calls and clone size; D and trimming were determined from the DNA. The sample has 140,000 or so clones; 88% are singletons.

This chain connects TRBV5-4 to TRBJ1-2; tentatively, D is TRBD1 (5 bases). Sequencing was carried out using peripheral blood. The receptor was isolated from a woman in her 50s with acute or convalescent COVID-19. Here the CDR3 reads CASSRDGGYGYTF. CDR3 coding DNA: TGTGCCAGCAGCCGGGACGGGGGCTATGGCTACACCTTC.